This paragraph covers one TCR beta chain sequence. Its antigen is not known. The data derive from a study of cytomegalovirus exposure and HLA in healthy donors. Study results and limitations: Many donors carried some public TCRs, although rarity characterized most TCR sequences. Sequencing artifact likely explains a cluster of highly shared sequence variants. Data from an earlier analysis indicated that most TCR beta V segments were productive either about 87% or about 30% of the time. Excluded: some indistinguishable V segments such as TRBV6-2 and TRBV6-3.

V was shortened by 6 bases and J by 5 bases, with 23 bases between the two germline ends. This CDR3 is 17 amino acids long. Germline CDR1 reads MDHEN; CDR2 reads SYDVKM. The PCR ran on 60 Vbeta and 13 Jbeta primers. The protocol was immunoSEQ multiplex PCR, while the TCRdb copy is restricted to in-frame clones and leaves out a portion. The profile shows over 150,000 clones, just under 80% of them singletons. Sequenced sample: PBMCs. The receptor was derived from a woman in her fifties or sixties in good health and CMV-seropositive. The chain uses TRBV28 and TRBJ1-5, with D possibly matching TRBD1 (6 bases). The CDR3 DNA is TGTGCCAGCAGGCCGACCGGGGGGCTCCCCCCTCATCAGCCCCAGCATTTT. Residues: CASRPTGGLPPHQPQHF.